The 25 T cell receptor beta chains reported below all come from one sample, sequenced in a study of Graves' ophthalmopathy and Graves' hyperthyroidism. TCR beta CDR3 regions were amplified from RNA transcripts. The first round was an RT-PCR with HTBI primers, and the second round was a multiplex PCR. One entry per CDR3 protein, called by TCRdb with MiXCR from the multiplex PCR reads. Here the sample spans 660,000 or so distinct CDR3 sequences, roughly two fifths being singletons. Sequencing was done on a sample of peripheral blood. Source of these receptors: an adult man with Graves' ophthalmopathy.

This clonotype was recorded at least ten times. Here the CDR3 reads CASSLRNLGSYEQYF. The CDR3 coding sequence is TGTGCCAGCAGCTTACGGAACCTAGGTTCCTACGAGCAGTACTTC. The chain carries TRBV7-8 and TRBJ2-7; D remains unclear. The CDR3 sequence is 15 residues long. Germline-derived CDR1 and CDR2 are SGHVS and FQNEAQ. Trimming removed 2 bases from V and 1 base from J, with 12 bases in between. The whole variable domain, filled in from reference TRBV7-8 and TRBJ2-7, reads GAGVSQSPRYKVAKRGQDVALRCDPISGHVSLFWYQQALGQGPEFLTYFQNEAQLDKSGLPSDRFFAERPEGSVSTLKIQRTQQEDSAVYLCASSLRNLGSYEQYFGPGTRLTVT.

This clonotype was counted many times. The chain uses TRBV7-3 and TRBJ2-6; D is possibly TRBD1 or TRBD2 (5 bases each). The CDR3 loop spans 15 amino acids. Germline lookup yields CDR1 SGHTA and CDR2 FQGTGA. The V end lost 4 bases, the J end lost 4 bases, and 11 bases lay between the germline ends. The CDR3 reads CASSSSGTGANVLTF. The CDR3 DNA reads as TGTGCCAGCAGCTCATCAGGGACCGGGGCCAACGTCCTGACTTTC.

This clonotype has at least ten counts. The rearrangement links TRBV12-3 or TRBV12-4 to TRBJ1-2; no firm D call. The CDR3 is 13 residues long. V was shortened by 3 bases and J by 6 bases, with 11 bases between the two germline ends. In DNA, the CDR3 is TGTGCCAGCAGTTTTCGGCTCTCTCATGGCTACACCTTC. Protein sequence: CASSFRLSHGYTF.

This clonotype was counted ten times or more. This chain uses TRBV10-2 with TRBJ2-2; D might be TRBD2 (6 bases). The germline gives CDR1 WSHSY, CDR2 SAAADI. The CDR3 has 15 amino acids. The V and J ends lost 4 bases and 7 bases respectively, with 16 bases between them. CDR3 in DNA: TGCGCCAGCAGTGGACTAGTCCGAGGGAACGGGGAGCTGTTTTTT. Protein sequence: CASSGLVRGNGELFF.

The chain couples TRBV7-3 to TRBJ1-2; D uncertain. This CDR3 spans 16 amino acids. Germline assignment: CDR1 SGHTA and CDR2 FQGTGA. The V end was cut by 2 bases, the J end by 3 bases, with 16 bases between. The CDR3 DNA is TGTGCCAGCAGCTTAGTGCCGGGAGACACTTACTATGGCTACACCTTC. Residues: CASSLVPGDTYYGYTF.

This clonotype was seen more than once but under ten times. CDR3 protein: CASSLSTGDTGELFF. CDR3 DNA sequence: TGTGCCAGCAGCTTGTCGACAGGGGACACCGGGGAGCTGTTTTTT. This chain uses TRBV7-8 with TRBJ2-2; TRBD1 agrees at 8 bases. V was clipped by 3 bases and J by 3 bases; unmatched bases: 3. This CDR3 contains 15 residues. Germline values: CDR1 SGHVS, CDR2 FQNEAQ.

This clonotype occurred a few times. The chain joins TRBV19 to TRBJ2-7; D gene uncertain. Germline V lookup: CDR1 LNHDA, CDR2 SQIVND (reference sequence). This CDR3 has 15 amino acids. Trimming stripped 3 bases from V and 3 bases from J, with 15 bases between. The CDR3: CASSIWGFHYYEQYF. Written as DNA, the CDR3 is TGTGCCAGTAGTATCTGGGGATTTCATTACTACGAGCAGTACTTC.

The chain carries TRBV7-2 and TRBJ1-2; D is uncertain. This CDR3 region has 9 residues. Trimming cost V 11 bases and J 3 bases, with 4 bases left between them. The V gene's germline CDR1 is SGHTA and CDR2 FQGNSA. DNA for the CDR3: TGTGCCGGGGACTATGGCTACACCTTC. Its translation: CAGDYGYTF.

The chain is built from TRBV10-3 and TRBJ1-6; 8 bases line up with TRBD1. CDR1 and CDR2 (germline): ENHRY, SYGVKD. The CDR3 spans 16 residues. J was trimmed by 5 bases and V by 10 bases; bases with no gene match: 13. This chain's CDR3 is CASTRTTGGHNSPLHF. The CDR3 DNA reads TGTGCCAGCACCCGTACCACAGGGGGGCATAATTCACCCCTCCACTTT.

This clonotype has just a few counts. Since no conserved phenylalanine or tryptophan closes the CDR3, a read error is the likely cause. The chain joins TRBV25-1 to TRBJ1-1; D is perhaps TRBD1 (6 bases). CDR1 and CDR2 (germline): MGHDK, SYGVNS. This CDR3 spans 13 amino acids. V was shortened by 5 bases and J by 5 bases, with 12 bases between the two germline ends. The CDR3 DNA is TGTGCCAGCAGTTTGGGACAAGGAACTGAAGCTTTCCTT. Its translation: CASSLGQGTEAFL.

This clonotype appeared a few times. The genes are TRBV5-1 and TRBJ2-2; 11 positions match TRBD2. The germline gives CDR1 SGHRS, CDR2 YFSETQ. J was trimmed by 2 bases and V by 7 bases; bases with no gene match: 7. The length of the CDR3 is 16 residues. The DNA for the CDR3 is TGCGCCAGCGGCATCAGACTAGCGGGAAACACCGGGGAGCTGTTTTTT. Its translation is CASGIRLAGNTGELFF.

This clonotype was counted ten times or more. The chain carries TRBV5-1 and TRBJ2-7; D is perhaps TRBD1 or TRBD2 (5 bases each). The V gene lost 0 bases and the J gene lost 6 bases, with 16 bases spanning the gap. Germline V gene lookup returns CDR1 SGHRS and CDR2 YFSETQ. The CDR3 runs to 15 residues. The chain's CDR3 is CASSLGGTEFGEQYF. The CDR3 bases are TGCGCCAGCAGCTTGGGGGGGACGGAATTCGGCGAGCAGTACTTC. Looking up the rest from reference TRBV5-1 and TRBJ2-7 gives the full variable domain: KAGVTQTPRYLIKTRGQQVTLSCSPISGHRSVSWYQQTPGQGLQFLFEYFSETQRNKGNFPGRFSGRQFSNSRSEMNVSTLELGDSALYLCASSLGGTEFGEQYFGPGTRLTVT.

As concerns this clonotype: A much larger clonotype is one base distant, so this may be a read error. The chain uses TRBV7-9 and TRBJ2-2, with D perhaps TRBD2 (8 bases). CDR1 is SEHNR and CDR2 is FQNEAQ in the germline V gene (reference sequence). This CDR3 has 16 residues. CDR3 sequence (DNA): TGTGCCGGCAGCCCGGGGGGGCGACAGGGAGGCGGGGAGCTGTTTTTT. Its protein product is CAGSPGGRQGGGELFF.

This clonotype was counted a few times. V gene TRBV20-1 combines with J gene TRBJ1-2; no definite D call. The CDR3 runs to 13 residues. From germline, CDR1 is DFQATT and CDR2 SNEGSKA (reference sequence). Trimming left V 6 bases short and J 3 bases short, with 14 bases between. CDR3 in DNA: TGCAGTGCCCCCGCCGGTTGGGACTATGGCTACACCTTC. Its translation is CSAPAGWDYGYTF.

There are a few counts of this clonotype. This chain links TRBV27 with TRBJ1-3, with D maybe TRBD1 (5 bases). The CDR3 consists of 15 residues. Trimming left V 1 base short and J 1 base short, with 8 bases between. Germline loops: CDR1 MNHEY, CDR2 SMNVEV (reference sequence). As DNA, the CDR3 is TGTGCCAGCAGTTTATTCGGGGGGTCTGGAAACACCATATATTTT. Protein: CASSLFGGSGNTIYF.

This rearrangement joins TRBV25-1 to TRBJ1-1; tentative D call: TRBD1 (6 bases). Germline CDR1 reads MGHDK; CDR2 reads SYGVNS. The CDR3 is 14 amino acids. V dropped 4 bases and J dropped 1 base, with 10 bases sitting between them. CDR3 protein: CASSGGGANTEAFF. In nucleotides, the CDR3 is TGTGCCAGCAGTGGTGGGGGGGCGAACACTGAAGCTTTCTTT. Together with reference TRBV25-1 and TRBJ1-1, the CDR3 gives the full variable domain: EADIYQTPRYLVIGTGKKITLECSQTMGHDKMYWYQQDPGMELHLIHYSYGVNSTEKGDLSSESTVSRIRTEHFPLTLESARPSHTSQYLCASSGGGANTEAFFGQGTRLTVV.

This chain links TRBV20-1 with TRBJ2-7; TRBD2 agrees at 11 bases. The CDR3 loop spans 16 amino acids. The V gene end was trimmed by 1 base and the J gene end by 0 bases; junction bases not matched to a gene: 5. Germline V CDR1 and CDR2: DFQATT, SNEGSKA (reference sequence). CDR3 in amino acids: CSARAASGGISYEQYF. The CDR3 DNA reads TGCAGTGCTAGAGCGGCTAGCGGGGGGATCTCCTACGAGCAGTACTTC.

The chain has TRBV6-5 and TRBJ2-7; the D gene is possibly TRBD1 (5 bases). V lost 2 bases and J lost 6, with 14 bases in between. CDR3 length equals 14 residues. CDR1 is MNHEY and CDR2 is SVGAGI in the germline V gene. The CDR3 loop reads CASSYGQGLGEQYF. Here the CDR3 DNA reads TGTGCCAGCAGTTACGGGCAGGGTCTGGGCGAGCAGTACTTC.

This clonotype was observed a few times. The V and J genes are TRBV5-1 and TRBJ2-5, with 8 nucleotides matching TRBD1. After removal of 4 bases from V and 2 bases from J, the junction contained 7 bases not matched to a gene. The CDR3 is 15 amino acids. Germline lookup yields CDR1 SGHRS and CDR2 YFSETQ. The CDR3 loop is CASSRLDREQETQYF. The CDR3 DNA is TGCGCCAGCAGCCGCCTGGACAGGGAGCAAGAGACCCAGTACTTC.

This clonotype was found many times. The V call is TRBV14, the J call TRBJ1-1; 7 bases line up with TRBD1. J gave up 0 bases and V 8 bases, and 6 bases lay outside the gene matches. Per the germline V gene, CDR1 is SGHDN and CDR2 is FVKESK. CDR3 length equals 14 residues. The CDR3 region is CASRDSRMNTEAFF. The CDR3 region has the DNA TGTGCCAGCCGGGACAGTAGGATGAACACTGAAGCTTTCTTT.

This clonotype was detected many times. The genes are TRBV7-8 and TRBJ1-1; 10 positions agree with TRBD1. CDR1 and CDR2 (germline): SGHVS, FQNEAQ. The V and J ends lost 5 bases and 5 bases, in that order; junction bases with no gene match: 14. This CDR3 is 17 amino acids long. The CDR3 region is CASSQDPDRGRGTEAFF. CDR3 nucleotide sequence: TGTGCCAGCAGCCAAGACCCGGACAGGGGGAGGGGTACTGAAGCTTTCTTT. The whole variable domain, filled in from reference TRBV7-8 and TRBJ1-1, reads GAGVSQSPRYKVAKRGQDVALRCDPISGHVSLFWYQQALGQGPEFLTYFQNEAQLDKSGLPSDRFFAERPEGSVSTLKIQRTQQEDSAVYLCASSQDPDRGRGTEAFFGQGTRLTVV.

The chain links TRBV7-2 to TRBJ2-7; D is undetermined. The length of the CDR3 is 13 residues. With 5 bases removed from V and 3 bases from J, the gap between germline ends came to 11 bases. The germline V gene encodes CDR1 SGHTA and CDR2 FQGNSA. The CDR3 DNA is TGTGCCAGCAGCCAAGATCAGAGCTACGAGCAGTACTTC. It yields the protein CASSQDQSYEQYF.

This chain connects TRBV14 to TRBJ2-7; D uncertain. The CDR3 contains 16 residues. CDR1 and CDR2 (germline): SGHDN, FVKESK. The germline V and J ends were trimmed by 8 bases and 3 bases, with 23 bases remaining between them. CDR3 loop: CASSPVPGFRSYEQYF. The CDR3, as DNA: TGTGCCAGCTCACCAGTCCCCGGTTTCCGGAGCTACGAGCAGTACTTC.

In this sample, this clonotype turned up once. This may be a read error, as it is one base from a much larger clone. Because it lacks the conserved phenylalanine or tryptophan at the end, this CDR3 is likely a read error. V and J are TRBV7-2 and TRBJ1-2; 10 bases are shared with TRBD1. V was clipped by 5 bases and J by 3 bases; unmatched bases: 3. The V gene's germline CDR1 is SGHTA and CDR2 FQGNSA. This CDR3 contains 14 residues. The chain's CDR3 is CASSRQGADYGYTC. The CDR3 nucleotides are TGTGCCAGCAGCCGACAGGGGGCGGACTATGGCTACACCTGC.

The chain links TRBV30 to TRBJ1-6; the D gene is possibly TRBD1 (6 bases). Trimming shortened V by 3 bases and J by 10 bases, and 13 bases separated the two germline ends. The CDR3 is 13 amino acids. Germline values: CDR1 GTSNPN, CDR2 SVGIG (reference sequence). Here the CDR3 reads CAWSNRVGSPLHF. The CDR3 coding sequence is TGTGCCTGGAGCAACAGGGTTGGGTCACCCCTCCACTTT. The variable domain in full, with the rest retrieved from reference TRBV30 and TRBJ1-6, is SQTIHQWPATLVQPVGSPLSLECTVEGTSNPNLYWYRQAAGRGLQLLFYSVGIGQISSEVPQNLSASRPQDRQFILSSKKLLLSDSGFYLCAWSNRVGSPLHFGNGTRLTVT.